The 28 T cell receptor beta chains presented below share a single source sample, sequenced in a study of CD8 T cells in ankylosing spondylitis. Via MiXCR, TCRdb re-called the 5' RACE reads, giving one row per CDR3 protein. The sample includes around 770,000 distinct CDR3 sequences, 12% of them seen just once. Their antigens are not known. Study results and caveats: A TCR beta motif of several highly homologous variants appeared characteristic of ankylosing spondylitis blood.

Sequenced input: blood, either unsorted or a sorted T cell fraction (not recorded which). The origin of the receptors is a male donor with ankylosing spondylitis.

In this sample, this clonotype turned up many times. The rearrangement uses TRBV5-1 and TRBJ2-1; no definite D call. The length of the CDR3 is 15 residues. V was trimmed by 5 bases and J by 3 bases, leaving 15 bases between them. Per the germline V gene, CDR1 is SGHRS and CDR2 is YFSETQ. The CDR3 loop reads CASSYYGSSYNEQFF. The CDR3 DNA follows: TGCGCCAGCAGTTATTACGGGTCGAGCTACAATGAGCAGTTCTTC.

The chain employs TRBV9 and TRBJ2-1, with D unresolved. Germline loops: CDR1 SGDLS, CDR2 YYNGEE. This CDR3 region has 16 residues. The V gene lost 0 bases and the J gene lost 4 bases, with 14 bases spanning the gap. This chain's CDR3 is CASSVEAPLIYNEQFF. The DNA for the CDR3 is TGTGCCAGCAGCGTAGAGGCTCCCTTAATATACAATGAGCAGTTCTTC.

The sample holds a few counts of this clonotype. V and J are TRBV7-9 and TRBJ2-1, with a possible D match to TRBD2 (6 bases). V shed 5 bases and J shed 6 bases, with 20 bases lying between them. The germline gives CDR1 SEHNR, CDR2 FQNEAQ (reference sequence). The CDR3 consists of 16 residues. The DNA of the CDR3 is TGTGCCAGCAGCCTCGAGGGCGGGAACCCTCGCAATGAGCAGTTCTTC. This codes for CASSLEGGNPRNEQFF.

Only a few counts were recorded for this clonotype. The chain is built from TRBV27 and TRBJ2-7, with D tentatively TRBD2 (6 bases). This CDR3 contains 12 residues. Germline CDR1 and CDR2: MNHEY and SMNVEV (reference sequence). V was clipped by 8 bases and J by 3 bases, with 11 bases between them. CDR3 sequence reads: CASRGMSYEQYF. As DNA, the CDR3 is TGTGCCAGCCGGGGGATGAGCTACGAGCAGTACTTC.

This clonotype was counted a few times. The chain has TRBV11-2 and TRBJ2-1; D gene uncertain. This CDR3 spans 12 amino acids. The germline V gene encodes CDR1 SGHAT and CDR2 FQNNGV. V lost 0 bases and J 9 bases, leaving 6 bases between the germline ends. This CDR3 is CASSLDLSEQFF. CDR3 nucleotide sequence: TGTGCCAGCAGCTTAGATTTGAGTGAGCAGTTCTTC.

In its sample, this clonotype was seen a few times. Here the CDR3 DNA reads TGCAGCGTTGCCGTCTCGATAGGCAATCAGCCCCAGCATTTT. Residues: CSVAVSIGNQPQHF. The J gene is TRBJ1-5, the V gene TRBV29-1; D uncertain. Per germline, CDR1 SQVTM and CDR2 ANQGSEA. The V and J ends lost 4 bases and 2 bases respectively, with 12 bases between them. This CDR3 has 14 amino acids.

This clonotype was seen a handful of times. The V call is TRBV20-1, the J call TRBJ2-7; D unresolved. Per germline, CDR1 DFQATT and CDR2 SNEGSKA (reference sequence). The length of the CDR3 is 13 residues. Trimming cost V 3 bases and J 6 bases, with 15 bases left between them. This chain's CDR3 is CSASKISPPEQYF. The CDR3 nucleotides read TGCAGTGCTAGCAAAATTTCCCCCCCCGAGCAGTACTTC.

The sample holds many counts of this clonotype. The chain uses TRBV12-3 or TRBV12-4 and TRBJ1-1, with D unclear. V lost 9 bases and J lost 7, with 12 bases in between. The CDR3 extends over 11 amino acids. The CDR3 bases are TGTGCCAGTACCAGGTGGGGTGAAGCTTTCTTT. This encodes CASTRWGEAFF.

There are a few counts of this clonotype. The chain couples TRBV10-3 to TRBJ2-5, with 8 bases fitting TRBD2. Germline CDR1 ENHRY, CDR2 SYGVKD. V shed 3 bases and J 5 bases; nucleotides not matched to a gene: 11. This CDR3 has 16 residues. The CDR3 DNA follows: TGTGCCATCAGTGAAGGGGTCAGCGGGAGTGGGGAGACCCAGTACTTC. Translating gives CAISEGVSGSGETQYF.

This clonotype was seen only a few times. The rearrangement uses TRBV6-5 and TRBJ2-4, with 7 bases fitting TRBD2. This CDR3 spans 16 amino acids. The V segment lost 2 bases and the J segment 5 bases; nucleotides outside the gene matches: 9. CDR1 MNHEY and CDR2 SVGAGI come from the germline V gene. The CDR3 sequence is CASSYDTKTSQNIQYF. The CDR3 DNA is TGTGCCAGCAGTTACGACACAAAGACTAGCCAAAACATTCAGTACTTC.

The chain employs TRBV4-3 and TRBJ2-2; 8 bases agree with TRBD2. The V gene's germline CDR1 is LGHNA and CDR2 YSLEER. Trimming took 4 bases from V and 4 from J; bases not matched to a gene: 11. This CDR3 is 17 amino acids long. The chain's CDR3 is CASSPLPTGGPTGELFF. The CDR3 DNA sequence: TGCGCCAGCAGCCCTTTACCGACGGGAGGGCCCACCGGGGAGCTGTTTTTT.

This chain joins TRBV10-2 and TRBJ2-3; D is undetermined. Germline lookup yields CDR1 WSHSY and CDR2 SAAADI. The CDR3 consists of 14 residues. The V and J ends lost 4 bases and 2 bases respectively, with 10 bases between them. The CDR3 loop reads CASSVGRNTDTQYF. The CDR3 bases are TGCGCCAGCAGTGTCGGCCGCAACACAGATACGCAGTATTTT.

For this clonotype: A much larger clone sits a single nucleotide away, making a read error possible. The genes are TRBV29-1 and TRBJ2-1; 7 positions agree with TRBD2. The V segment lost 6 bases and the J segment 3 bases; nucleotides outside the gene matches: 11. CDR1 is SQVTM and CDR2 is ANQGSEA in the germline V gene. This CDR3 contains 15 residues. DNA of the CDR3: TGCAGCGTCCCATTAGCGGGTTACTGCTACAATGAGCAGTTCTTC. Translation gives CSVPLAGYCYNEQFF.

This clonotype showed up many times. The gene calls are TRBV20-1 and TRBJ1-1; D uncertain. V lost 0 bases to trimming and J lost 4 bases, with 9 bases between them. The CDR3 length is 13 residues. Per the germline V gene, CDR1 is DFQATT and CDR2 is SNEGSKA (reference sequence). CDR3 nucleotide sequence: TGCAGTGCTAGAGAGGGTATTCGCACTGAAGCTTTCTTT. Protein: CSAREGIRTEAFF.

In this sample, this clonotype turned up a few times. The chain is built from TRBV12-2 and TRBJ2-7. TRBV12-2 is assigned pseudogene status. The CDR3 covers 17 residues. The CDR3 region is CASRLGLRDIQAYEQYF. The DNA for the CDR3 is TGTGCAAGTCGCTTAGGGCTGAGGGATATTCAAGCCTACGAGCAGTACTTC.

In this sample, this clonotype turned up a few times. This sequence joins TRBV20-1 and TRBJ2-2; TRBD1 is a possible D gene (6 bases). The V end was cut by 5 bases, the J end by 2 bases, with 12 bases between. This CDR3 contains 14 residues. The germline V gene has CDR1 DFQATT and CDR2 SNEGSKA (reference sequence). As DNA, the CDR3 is TGCAGTGCTCACAGGGCCCTAAACACCGGGGAGCTGTTTTTT. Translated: CSAHRALNTGELFF.

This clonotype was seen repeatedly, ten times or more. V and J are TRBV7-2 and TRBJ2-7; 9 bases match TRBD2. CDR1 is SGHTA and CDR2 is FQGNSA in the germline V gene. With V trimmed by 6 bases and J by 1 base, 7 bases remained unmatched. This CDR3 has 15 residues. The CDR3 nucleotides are TGTGCCAGCAGTTTTAGCGGGAGTGGTTCCTACGAGCAGTACTTC. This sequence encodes CASSFSGSGSYEQYF.

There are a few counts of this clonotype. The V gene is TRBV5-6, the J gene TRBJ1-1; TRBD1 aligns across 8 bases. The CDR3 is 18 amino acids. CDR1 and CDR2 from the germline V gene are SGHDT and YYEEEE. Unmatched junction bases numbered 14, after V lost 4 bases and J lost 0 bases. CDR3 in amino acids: CASSHRLWTGLMNTEAFF. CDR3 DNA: TGTGCCAGCAGCCATAGACTTTGGACAGGGCTCATGAACACTGAAGCTTTCTTT.

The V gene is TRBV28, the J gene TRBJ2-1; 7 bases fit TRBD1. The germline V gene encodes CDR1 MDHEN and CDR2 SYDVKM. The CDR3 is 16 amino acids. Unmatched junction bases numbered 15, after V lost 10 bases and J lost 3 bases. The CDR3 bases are TGTGCCACCGTGGGAAAGAAGGGGGCTAACTACAATGAGCAGTTCTTC. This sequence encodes CATVGKKGANYNEQFF.

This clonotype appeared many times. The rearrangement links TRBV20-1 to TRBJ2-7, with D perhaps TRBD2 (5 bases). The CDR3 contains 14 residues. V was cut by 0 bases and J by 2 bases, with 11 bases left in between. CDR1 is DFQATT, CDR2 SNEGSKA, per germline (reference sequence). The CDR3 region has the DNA TGCAGTGCTAGAGATTGGGCGGGCCCCTACGAGCAGTACTTC. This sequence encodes CSARDWAGPYEQYF.

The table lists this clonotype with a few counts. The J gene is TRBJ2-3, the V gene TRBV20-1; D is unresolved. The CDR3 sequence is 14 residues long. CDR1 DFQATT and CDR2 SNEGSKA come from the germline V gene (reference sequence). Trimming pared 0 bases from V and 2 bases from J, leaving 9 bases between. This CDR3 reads CSARDPGTTDTQYF. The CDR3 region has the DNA TGCAGTGCTAGAGATCCGGGCACCACAGATACGCAGTATTTT.

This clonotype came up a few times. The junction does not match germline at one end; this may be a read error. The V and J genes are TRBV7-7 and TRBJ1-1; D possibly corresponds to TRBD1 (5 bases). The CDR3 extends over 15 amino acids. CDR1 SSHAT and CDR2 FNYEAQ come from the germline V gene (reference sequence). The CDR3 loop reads CASSLISGGNTEAFF. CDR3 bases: TGTGCTAGCAGTTTAATATCCGGGGGAAACACTGAAGCTTTCTTT.

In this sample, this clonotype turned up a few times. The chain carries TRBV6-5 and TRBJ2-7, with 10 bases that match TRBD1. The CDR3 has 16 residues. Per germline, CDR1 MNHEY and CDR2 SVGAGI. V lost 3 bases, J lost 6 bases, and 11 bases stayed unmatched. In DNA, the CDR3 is TGTGCCAGCAGTTATTACCGGGACAGGGGAAGGGGCGAGCAGTACTTC. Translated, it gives CASSYYRDRGRGEQYF.

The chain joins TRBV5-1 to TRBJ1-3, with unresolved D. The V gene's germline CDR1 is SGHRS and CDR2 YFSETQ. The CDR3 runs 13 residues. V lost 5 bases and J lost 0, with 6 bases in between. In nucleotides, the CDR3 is TGCGCCAGCAGATTTTCCTCTGGAAACACCATATATTTT. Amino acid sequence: CASRFSSGNTIYF.

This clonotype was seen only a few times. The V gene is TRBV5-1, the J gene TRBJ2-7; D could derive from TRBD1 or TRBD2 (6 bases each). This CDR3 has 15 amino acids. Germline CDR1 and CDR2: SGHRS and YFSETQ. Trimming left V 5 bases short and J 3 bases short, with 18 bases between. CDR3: CASSTTGRSDYEQYF. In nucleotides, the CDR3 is TGCGCCAGCAGTACCACAGGGAGGTCGGACTACGAGCAGTACTTC. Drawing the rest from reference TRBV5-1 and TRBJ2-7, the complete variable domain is KAGVTQTPRYLIKTRGQQVTLSCSPISGHRSVSWYQQTPGQGLQFLFEYFSETQRNKGNFPGRFSGRQFSNSRSEMNVSTLELGDSALYLCASSTTGRSDYEQYFGPGTRLTVT.

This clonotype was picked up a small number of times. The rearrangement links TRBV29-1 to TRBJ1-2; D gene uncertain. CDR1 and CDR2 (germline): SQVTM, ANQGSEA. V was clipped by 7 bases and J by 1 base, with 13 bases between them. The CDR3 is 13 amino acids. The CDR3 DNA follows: TGCAGCGCGGTTGACAATCTTAACTATGGCTACACCTTC. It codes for CSAVDNLNYGYTF.

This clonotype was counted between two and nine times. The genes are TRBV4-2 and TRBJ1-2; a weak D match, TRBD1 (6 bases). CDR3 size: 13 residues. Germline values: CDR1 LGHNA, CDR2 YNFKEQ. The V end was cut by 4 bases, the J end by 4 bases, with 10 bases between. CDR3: CASSPSGVYGYTF. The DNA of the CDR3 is TGTGCCAGCAGCCCCTCAGGGGTCTATGGCTACACCTTC.

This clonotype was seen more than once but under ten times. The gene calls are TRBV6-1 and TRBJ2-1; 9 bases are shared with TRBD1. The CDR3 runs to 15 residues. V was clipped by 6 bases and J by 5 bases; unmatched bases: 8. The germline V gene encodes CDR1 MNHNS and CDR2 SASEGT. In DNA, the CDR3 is TGTGCCAGCAGGATCGACAGGGGGGTCAACAATGAGCAGTTCTTC. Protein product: CASRIDRGVNNEQFF.